Listed below are T cell receptor beta chains from one sample, sequenced in a study of blood T cell repertoires in COVID-19. This table comes from immunoSEQ multiplex PCR, and its TCRdb copy is limited to in-frame clones, with some not included. The sample has 50,000 to 80,000 clones; over 85% are singletons. Material: peripheral blood. These receptors all come from a man between 60 and 70 years old with acute or convalescent COVID-19. CDR3s include the opening cysteine and the closing phenylalanine or tryptophan. A D gene is named only where the DNA matches it firmly. A clone size is listed for some rows: how often the clone was seen (once, few, many), or a class if it is expanded.

D gene: TRBD1
J gene: TRBJ1-1
V gene: TRBV5-1
clone size: few
CDR3 DNA: TGCGCCAGCAGCACCCTTACCGGGACAGGGTACCGCACTGAAGCTTTCTTT
CDR3 protein: CASSTLTGTGYRTEAFF

D gene: -
J gene: TRBJ1-1
V gene: TRBV7-9
clone size: -
CDR3 DNA: TGTGCCAGCAGCTTAGTTGCTATGAACACTGAAGCTTTCTTT
CDR3 protein: CASSLVAMNTEAFF

D gene: TRBD1
J gene: TRBJ1-4
V gene: TRBV18
clone size: -
CDR3 DNA: TGTGCCAGCTCGCGAGGGGACAGGGGGAGCACTAATGAAAAACTGTTTTTT
CDR3 protein: CASSRGDRGSTNEKLFF

D gene: TRBD1
J gene: TRBJ2-2
V gene: TRBV27
clone size: -
CDR3 DNA: TGTGCCAGCAGTGCGTTCCGGGACAGGCCGAACACCGGGGAGCTGTTTTTT
CDR3 protein: CASSAFRDRPNTGELFF

D gene: TRBD1
J gene: TRBJ2-2
V gene: TRBV5-5
clone size: -
CDR3 DNA: TGTGCCAGCAGCCAGACAGGGGGTGACACCGGGGAGCTGTTTTTT
CDR3 protein: CASSQTGGDTGELFF

D gene: TRBD2
J gene: TRBJ2-5
V gene: TRBV3-1/TRBV3-2
clone size: -
CDR3 DNA: TGTGCCAGCAGCCAAGAAATCACTAGCGGGGTGACGGAGACCCAGTACTTC
CDR3 protein: CASSQEITSGVTETQYF

D gene: -
J gene: TRBJ2-1
V gene: TRBV9
clone size: -
CDR3 DNA: TGTGCCAGCAGCGTAGAGGGGGGGTTCTACAATGAGCAGTTCTTC
CDR3 protein: CASSVEGGFYNEQFF

D gene: -
J gene: TRBJ2-5
V gene: TRBV19
clone size: -
CDR3 DNA: TGTGCCAGTAGGACTACAGGGCGCGGGGAGACCCAGTACTTC
CDR3 protein: CASRTTGRGETQYF

D gene: -
J gene: TRBJ1-2
V gene: TRBV6-6
clone size: -
CDR3 DNA: TGTGCCAGCACGGGATTGTATGGCTACACCTTC
CDR3 protein: CASTGLYGYTF

D gene: -
J gene: TRBJ1-1
V gene: TRBV29-1
clone size: once
CDR3 DNA: TGCAGCGTTGAGACAGGATCTCCGGCGGACACTGAAGCTTTCTTT
CDR3 protein: CSVETGSPADTEAFF

D gene: -
J gene: TRBJ2-7
V gene: TRBV5-6
clone size: few
CDR3 DNA: TGTGCCAGCAGCTTGGAAGGTCCCTCGGGCGAGCAGTACTTC
CDR3 protein: CASSLEGPSGEQYF

D gene: -
J gene: TRBJ2-5
V gene: TRBV7-2
clone size: -
CDR3 DNA: TGTGCCAGCACTGGGGGGGGCCCGGAGACCCAGTACTTC
CDR3 protein: CASTGGGPETQYF

D gene: TRBD1
J gene: TRBJ2-1
V gene: TRBV4-2
clone size: -
CDR3 DNA: TGTGCCAGCAGCCAAGATAGGGACAGCGAGCAGTTCTTC
CDR3 protein: CASSQDRDSEQFF

D gene: -
J gene: TRBJ1-5
V gene: TRBV6-5
clone size: -
CDR3 DNA: TGTGCCAGCAGCCCCGTTCAGTTCGGCAATCAGCCCCAGCATTTT
CDR3 protein: CASSPVQFGNQPQHF

D gene: TRBD1
J gene: TRBJ1-3
V gene: TRBV6-5
clone size: once
CDR3 DNA: TGTGCCAGCAGTTACTCGACAGGGGAGTATGGAAACACCATATATTTT
CDR3 protein: CASSYSTGEYGNTIYF

D gene: -
J gene: TRBJ1-2
V gene: TRBV3-1/TRBV3-2
clone size: -
CDR3 DNA: TGTGCCAGCAGCTTCTCTACCTATGGCTACACCTTC
CDR3 protein: CASSFSTYGYTF

D gene: TRBD1
J gene: TRBJ2-5
V gene: TRBV18
clone size: -
CDR3 DNA: TGTGCCAGCTCACCCCCCTCGGGACAGGGATGGCGAGAGACCCAGTACTTC
CDR3 protein: CASSPPSGQGWRETQYF

D gene: -
J gene: TRBJ2-7
V gene: TRBV30
clone size: -
CDR3 DNA: TGTGCCTGGTCCGTCGGGGTAGGGACCTACGAGCAGTACTTC
CDR3 protein: CAWSVGVGTYEQYF

D gene: -
J gene: TRBJ2-5
V gene: TRBV11-3
clone size: once
CDR3 DNA: TGTGCCAGCAGCTTAGGACAGTACCAAGAGACCCAGTACTTC
CDR3 protein: CASSLGQYQETQYF

D gene: TRBD1
J gene: TRBJ1-1
V gene: TRBV30
clone size: once
CDR3 DNA: TGTGCCTGGAGGGGACAGACGCCGAACACTGAAGCTTTCTTT
CDR3 protein: CAWRGQTPNTEAFF

D gene: TRBD1
J gene: TRBJ1-1
V gene: TRBV5-1
clone size: -
CDR3 DNA: TGCGCCAGCAGCTTAGCCACGAACAGGGGTCGCAGGGAGAACACTGAAGCTTTCTTT
CDR3 protein: CASSLATNRGRRENTEAFF

D gene: -
J gene: TRBJ2-2
V gene: TRBV12-3/TRBV12-4
clone size: -
CDR3 DNA: TGTGCCAGCAGTAGAGCCCGGGGGGAGCTGTTTTTT
CDR3 protein: CASSRARGELFF